The 24 T cell receptor beta chains listed next were all sequenced from one sample in a study of CD8+ T cells in alopecia areata. RNA was isolated and reverse transcribed to cDNA, the sequencing template. Sequenced by immunoSEQ multiplex PCR; TCRdb stores in-frame clones only, minus some. The sample shows about 180,000 clones, almost 65% of them seen only once. The sequenced sample was CD4+ T cells sorted from blood, obtained at week 0. The receptors were sampled from a human donor with alopecia areata.

This clone was observed a handful of times. The chain combines TRBV5-4 with TRBJ1-1, with D unclear. Germline values: CDR1 SGHNT, CDR2 YYREEE (reference sequence). The CDR3 has 14 amino acids. Trimming cost V 3 bases and J 1 base, with 10 bases left between them. The CDR3 DNA sequence: TGTGCCAGCAGCTCGAGAACCCCGAACACTGAAGCTTTCTTT. It is translated as CASSSRTPNTEAFF.

This clone was seen more than once but under ten times. V usage is TRBV7-2 and J usage is TRBJ2-3; the D call may be TRBD1 or TRBD2 (5 bases each). V was shortened by 9 bases and J by 4 bases, with 11 bases between the two germline ends. Germline V gene data show CDR1 as SGHTA and CDR2 as FQGNSA. The CDR3 covers 12 residues. CDR3 in DNA: TGTGCCAGTAGGCAGGGACCAGATACGCAGTATTTT. Translating gives CASRQGPDTQYF.

This sequence joins TRBV7-2 and TRBJ2-3; 9 nucleotides line up with TRBD2. J was trimmed by 1 base and V by 1 base; bases with no gene match: 0. The CDR3 length is 15 residues. CDR1 SGHTA and CDR2 FQGNSA come from the germline V gene. This CDR3 reads CASSLERGGTDTQYF. The CDR3 coding sequence is TGTGCCAGCAGCTTAGAGCGGGGGGGCACAGATACGCAGTATTTT.

This clone was seen a handful of times. The V call is TRBV30, the J call TRBJ1-1; D remains ambiguous. The CDR3 consists of 14 residues. Trimming stripped 3 bases from V and 0 bases from J, with 11 bases between. Germline V CDR1 and CDR2: GTSNPN, SVGIG (reference sequence). CDR3: CAWRKRSMNTEAFF. The CDR3 DNA is TGTGCCTGGAGAAAGCGGTCCATGAACACTGAAGCTTTCTTT.

The CDR3 region is CSGHRGTEAFF. The CDR3 nucleotides read TGCAGCGGCCACAGGGGAACTGAAGCTTTCTTT. This chain joins TRBV29-1 and TRBJ1-1; 7 positions agree with TRBD1. V dropped 7 bases and J dropped 5; count of bases not matched to a gene: 4. The CDR3 sequence is 11 residues long. The germline gives CDR1 SQVTM, CDR2 ANQGSEA.

V gene TRBV29-1 combines with J gene TRBJ1-1; a weak D match, TRBD1 (6 bases). The V gene lost 7 bases and the J gene lost 0 bases, with 9 bases spanning the gap. Germline V lookup: CDR1 SQVTM, CDR2 ANQGSEA. The CDR3 length is 12 residues. The CDR3 spells CSADSLNTEAFF. For the CDR3, the DNA is TGCAGCGCGGACAGCTTGAACACTGAAGCTTTCTTT. Full variable domain (rest looked up from reference TRBV29-1 and TRBJ1-1): SAVISQKPSRDICQRGTSLTIQCQVDSQVTMMFWYRQQPGQSLTLIATANQGSEATYESGFVIDKFPISRPNLTFSTLTVSNMSPEDSSIYLCSADSLNTEAFFGQGTRLTVV.

V usage is TRBV30 and J usage is TRBJ2-1; possibly TRBD2 for D (5 bases). The germline V and J ends were trimmed by 3 bases and 10 bases, with 19 bases remaining between them. Germline CDR1 reads GTSNPN; CDR2 reads SVGIG (reference sequence). The CDR3 length is 14 residues. As DNA, the CDR3 is TGTGCCTGGAGGAATAAGGGCAACAGAGGGGAGCAGTTCTTC. Its protein is CAWRNKGNRGEQFF.

The gene calls are TRBV4-3 and TRBJ2-3; 11 bases line up with TRBD2. This CDR3 region has 15 residues. The J segment lost 3 bases and the V segment lost 3 bases, leaving 2 bases of the junction unmatched. Germline V lookup: CDR1 LGHNA, CDR2 YSLEER. CDR3 in DNA: TGCGCCAGCAGCCAGGGACTAGCGGTGACAGATACGCAGTATTTT. Translation gives CASSQGLAVTDTQYF.

V usage is TRBV30 and J usage is TRBJ2-5; TRBD1 agrees at 9 bases. The trim removed 2 bases at V and 4 bases at J, leaving 11 bases unmatched. CDR1 and CDR2 (germline): GTSNPN, SVGIG (reference sequence). This CDR3 has 16 residues. CDR3 DNA: TGTGCCTGGAGTACCCCGACAGGGGGTAGGTTAGAGACCCAGTACTTC. Encoded protein: CAWSTPTGGRLETQYF.

The gene calls are TRBV4-2 and TRBJ2-3, with D unresolved. Germline-derived CDR1 and CDR2 are LGHNA and YNFKEQ. V dropped 1 base and J dropped 9 bases, with 14 bases sitting between them. The CDR3 is made up of 14 amino acids. CDR3 sequence: CASSQVVEMGTQYF. CDR3 in DNA: TGTGCCAGCAGCCAAGTGGTCGAGATGGGGACGCAGTATTTT.

J is TRBJ2-6 and V is TRBV9; 10 bases map to TRBD1. The CDR3 totals 18 residues. V shed 3 bases and J 4 bases; nucleotides not matched to a gene: 10. The germline V gene encodes CDR1 SGDLS and CDR2 YYNGEE. For the CDR3, the DNA is TGTGCCAGCAGCGATAAGACAGGGGGCTGGGCCGGGGCCAACGTCCTGACTTTC. As protein: CASSDKTGGWAGANVLTF.

The CDR3 region has the DNA TGCAGCTTTACCGGGACAGCAAAGACCACCGGGGAGCTGTTTTTT. This translates into CSFTGTAKTTGELFF. V usage is TRBV29-1 and J usage is TRBJ2-2; 7 bases match TRBD1. CDR1 is SQVTM, CDR2 ANQGSEA, per germline. The CDR3 extends over 15 amino acids. J gave up 4 bases and V 8 bases, and 13 bases lay outside the gene matches.

The chain is built from TRBV2 and TRBJ2-1; D remains ambiguous. The germline V and J ends were trimmed by 6 bases and 0 bases, with 6 bases remaining between them. The germline CDR1 and CDR2 sequences are SNHLY and FYNNEI. This CDR3 has 13 amino acids. CDR3 amino acids: CASRRSSYNEQFF. The CDR3, as DNA: TGTGCCAGCAGAAGGAGCTCCTACAATGAGCAGTTCTTC. Variable domain in full (rest from reference TRBV2 and TRBJ2-1): EPEVTQTPSHQVTQMGQEVILRCVPISNHLYFYWYRQILGQKVEFLVSFYNNEISEKSEIFDDQFSVERPDGSNFTLKIRSTKLEDSAMYFCASRRSSYNEQFFGPGTRLTVL.

The chain carries TRBV25-1 and TRBJ2-5; 8 bases match TRBD1. The last part of the DNA fits TRBJ2-7 better; the J call may be wrong. The CDR3 loop spans 12 amino acids. Germline V gives CDR1 MGHDK, CDR2 SYGVNS. The CDR3 protein is CASRDRVYEQYF. Written as DNA, the CDR3 is TGTGCCAGCAGGGACAGGGTCTACGAGCAGTACTTC.

Remarks on this clone: The same CDR3 arises from other DNA sequences in this sample as well. The chain employs TRBV30 and TRBJ1-5; D perhaps matches TRBD1 (5 bases). The CDR3 is 13 residues long. Germline assignment: CDR1 GTSNPN and CDR2 SVGIG (reference sequence). Deletions cut 2 bases from V and 7 bases from J, with 12 bases between. The DNA for the CDR3 is TGTGCCTGGAGTCGAAGGGGAGGACAGCCCCAGCATTTT. Translated, it gives CAWSRRGGQPQHF.

This sequence joins TRBV27 and TRBJ2-1; D might be TRBD2 (7 bases). The CDR3 runs 15 residues. Germline V gene lookup returns CDR1 MNHEY and CDR2 SMNVEV (reference sequence). The V end lost 4 bases, the J end lost 7 bases, and 17 bases lay between the germline ends. The CDR3 here is CASSWFGGRWNEQFF. DNA of the CDR3: TGTGCCAGCAGTTGGTTCGGGGGGCGGTGGAATGAGCAGTTCTTC.

In this sample, this clone turned up a few times. The rearrangement joins TRBV7-2 to TRBJ2-5; D gene unclear. This CDR3 contains 12 residues. CDR1 is SGHTA and CDR2 is FQGNSA in the germline V gene. V lost 6 bases to trimming and J lost 5 bases, with 10 bases between them. CDR3 nucleotides: TGTGCCAGCAGTGCCCGTAGGGAGACCCAGTACTTC. Translating gives CASSARRETQYF.

This clone was detected a few times. This chain connects TRBV29-1 to TRBJ1-2, with D possibly matching TRBD1 (5 bases). Trimming took off 4 bases at V and 5 bases at J, with 14 bases between the two ends. Germline V gene lookup returns CDR1 SQVTM and CDR2 ANQGSEA. This CDR3 contains 13 residues. The DNA for the CDR3 is TGCAGCGTTGCCCGACAGCAGGTTTATGGCTACACCTTC. It codes for CSVARQQVYGYTF.

The rearrangement joins TRBV29-1 to TRBJ1-5; D remains unclear. Germline lookup yields CDR1 SQVTM and CDR2 ANQGSEA. With 5 bases removed from V and 0 bases from J, the gap between germline ends came to 8 bases. The CDR3 sequence is 13 residues long. CDR3 residues: CSVLANSNQPQHF. The DNA of the CDR3 is TGCAGCGTTCTGGCCAATAGCAATCAGCCCCAGCATTTT.

The chain links TRBV15 to TRBJ2-7, with 9 bases matching TRBD1. This CDR3 has 15 residues. J gave up 3 bases and V 7 bases, and 10 bases lay outside the gene matches. Germline values: CDR1 LNHNV, CDR2 YYDKDF (reference sequence). The CDR3 protein is CATTGTGFGDYEQYF. CDR3 coding DNA: TGTGCCACCACTGGGACAGGGTTTGGGGACTACGAGCAGTACTTC.

In its sample, this clone was seen a few times. The genes are TRBV29-1 and TRBJ2-7; D call uncertain. The germline gives CDR1 SQVTM, CDR2 ANQGSEA. CDR3 length equals 12 residues. The V and J ends lost 6 bases and 3 bases respectively, with 12 bases between them. The CDR3 DNA is TGCAGCGTGTTGAAAAATTACTACGAGCAGTACTTC. This translates into CSVLKNYYEQYF.

CDR3 DNA sequence: TGTGCCAGCTCACTCAAACGAGGGATTTCCTACGAGCAGTACTTC. Translating gives CASSLKRGISYEQYF. The chain uses TRBV18 and TRBJ2-7; D possibly corresponds to TRBD2 (5 bases). V was pared by 4 bases and J by 1 base, with 14 bases between. The CDR3 is 15 residues long. CDR1 is KGHSH, CDR2 LQKENI, per germline.

V is TRBV9 and J is TRBJ2-4; D is ambiguous. The CDR3 contains 18 residues. Deletions cut 0 bases from V and 0 bases from J, with 16 bases between. In germline, CDR1 is SGDLS, CDR2 YYNGEE. The CDR3 DNA follows: TGTGCCAGCAGCGTAGCTACGTGGCAGACTCTAGCCAAAAACATTCAGTACTTC. Translation gives CASSVATWQTLAKNIQYF.

The rearrangement links TRBV30 to TRBJ2-3; D uncertain. Germline V gene lookup returns CDR1 GTSNPN and CDR2 SVGIG (reference sequence). The CDR3 sequence is 13 residues long. V was trimmed by 3 bases and J by 0 bases, leaving 7 bases between them. CDR3 amino acids: CAWSPQSTDTQYF. The CDR3 DNA reads as TGTGCCTGGAGCCCCCAAAGCACAGATACGCAGTATTTT. The complete variable domain, with remaining parts taken from reference TRBV30 and TRBJ2-3, reads SQTIHQWPATLVQPVGSPLSLECTVEGTSNPNLYWYRQAAGRGLQLLFYSVGIGQISSEVPQNLSASRPQDRQFILSSKKLLLSDSGFYLCAWSPQSTDTQYFGPGTRLTVL.